This T cell receptor beta chain stems from a study of radiation and T cells in renal cell carcinoma. The wider study: Nephrectomy followed 15 Gy stereotactic body radiation by 4 weeks. General study results and limits: Top tumor clonotypes rose in blood 2 weeks post-radiation, then contracted.

The sample's time point: blood 2 weeks post-SBRT. Treatment defined: 15 Gy SBRT to primary tumor, nephrectomy 4 weeks later. Radiation-treated patients gave blood at baseline, week 2 and week 4. Some clones are missing from TCRdb's copy, which holds only in-frame ones; the method was immunoSEQ multiplex PCR. The sample includes roughly 120,000 clones, 81% of them seen just once. A word on this clone: Its specificity is unknown.

The input for sequencing was blood, taken from a patient whose treatment included radiotherapy and nephrectomy. This clonotype originated in a woman aged 55-69 years with renal cell carcinoma.

This CDR3 is CASSLGDAGQPQHF. The CDR3 coding sequence is TGCGCCAGCAGCTTGGGGGACGCCGGTCAGCCCCAGCATTTT. The chain joins TRBV5-1 to TRBJ1-5; TRBD1 might be the D (5 bases). Germline V CDR1 and CDR2: SGHRS, YFSETQ. This CDR3 is built from 14 residues. V was pared by 0 bases and J by 6 bases, with 10 bases between.